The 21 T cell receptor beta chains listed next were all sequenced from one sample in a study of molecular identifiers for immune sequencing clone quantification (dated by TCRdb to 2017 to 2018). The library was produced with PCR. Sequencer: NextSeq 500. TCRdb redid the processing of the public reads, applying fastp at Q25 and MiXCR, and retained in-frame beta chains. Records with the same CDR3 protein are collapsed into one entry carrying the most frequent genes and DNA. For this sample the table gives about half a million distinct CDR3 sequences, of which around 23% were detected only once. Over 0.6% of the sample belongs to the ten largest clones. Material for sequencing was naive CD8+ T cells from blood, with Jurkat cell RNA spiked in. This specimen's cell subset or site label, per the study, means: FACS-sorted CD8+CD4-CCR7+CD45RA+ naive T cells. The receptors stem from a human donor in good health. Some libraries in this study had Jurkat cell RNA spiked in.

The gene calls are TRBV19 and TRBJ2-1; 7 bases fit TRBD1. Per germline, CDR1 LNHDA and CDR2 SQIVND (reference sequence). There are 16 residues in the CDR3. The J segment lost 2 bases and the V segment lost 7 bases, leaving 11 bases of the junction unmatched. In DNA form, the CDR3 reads TGTGCCAGTACCCCAAAGGGGGCGGCAACCTACAATGAGCAGTTCTTC. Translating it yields CASTPKGAATYNEQFF.

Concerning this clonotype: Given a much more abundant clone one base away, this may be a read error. This chain's CDR3 is CASSQDPAGSPLHF. The CDR3 DNA reads as TGCGCCAGCAGCCAAGATCCGGCGGGTTCACCCCTCCACTTT. This sequence joins TRBV4-3 and TRBJ1-6; D not resolved. Trimming removed 0 bases from V and 9 bases from J, with 9 bases in between. The CDR3 contains 14 residues. Germline-derived CDR1 and CDR2 are LGHNA and YSLEER.

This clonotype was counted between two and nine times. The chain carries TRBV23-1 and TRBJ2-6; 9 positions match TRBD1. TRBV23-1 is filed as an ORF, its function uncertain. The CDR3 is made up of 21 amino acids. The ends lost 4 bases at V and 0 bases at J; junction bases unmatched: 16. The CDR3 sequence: CASSPKAPQQGADSGANVLTF. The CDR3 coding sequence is TGCGCCAGCAGTCCGAAAGCCCCCCAACAGGGGGCAGACTCTGGGGCCAACGTCCTGACTTTC.

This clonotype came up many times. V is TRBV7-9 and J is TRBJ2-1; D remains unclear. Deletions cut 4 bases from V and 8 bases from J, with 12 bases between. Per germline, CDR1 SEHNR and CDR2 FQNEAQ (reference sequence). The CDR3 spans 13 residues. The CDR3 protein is CASSYSPSDEQFF. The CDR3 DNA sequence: TGTGCCAGCAGCTATTCCCCGTCCGATGAGCAGTTCTTC.

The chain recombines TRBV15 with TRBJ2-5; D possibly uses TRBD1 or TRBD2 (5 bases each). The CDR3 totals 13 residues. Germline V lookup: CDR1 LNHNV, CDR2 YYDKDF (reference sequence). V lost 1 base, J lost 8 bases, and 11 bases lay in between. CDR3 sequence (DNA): TGTGCCACCAGCAGAGGAGGGGCCCCCACCCAGTACTTC. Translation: CATSRGGAPTQYF.

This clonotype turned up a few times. CDR3 protein: CASSTPRGPATEAFF. For the CDR3, the DNA is TGTGCCAGTAGTACCCCCCGGGGGCCAGCCACTGAAGCTTTCTTT. The chain joins TRBV19 to TRBJ1-1; a weak D match, TRBD1 (6 bases). V was shortened by 4 bases and J by 4 bases, with 16 bases between the two germline ends. The length of the CDR3 is 15 residues. CDR1 and CDR2 from the germline V gene are LNHDA and SQIVND (reference sequence). The variable domain in full, completed from reference TRBV19 and TRBJ1-1, reads DGGITQSPKYLFRKEGQNVTLSCEQNLNHDAMYWYRQDPGQGLRLIYYSQIVNDFQKGDIAEGYSVSREKKESFPLTVTSAQKNPTAFYLCASSTPRGPATEAFFGQGTRLTVV.

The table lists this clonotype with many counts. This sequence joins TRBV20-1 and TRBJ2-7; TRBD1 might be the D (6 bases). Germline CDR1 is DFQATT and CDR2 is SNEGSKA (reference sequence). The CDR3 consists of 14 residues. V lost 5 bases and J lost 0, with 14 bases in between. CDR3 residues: CSAPLTDSSYEQYF. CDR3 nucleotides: TGCAGTGCTCCTCTCACGGACAGCTCCTACGAGCAGTACTTC.

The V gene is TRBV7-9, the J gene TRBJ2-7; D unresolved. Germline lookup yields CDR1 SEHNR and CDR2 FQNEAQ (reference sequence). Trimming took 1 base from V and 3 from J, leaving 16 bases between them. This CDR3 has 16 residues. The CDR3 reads CASSLVPTRSDYEQYF. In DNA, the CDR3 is TGTGCCAGCAGCTTAGTCCCCACAAGATCTGACTACGAGCAGTACTTC.

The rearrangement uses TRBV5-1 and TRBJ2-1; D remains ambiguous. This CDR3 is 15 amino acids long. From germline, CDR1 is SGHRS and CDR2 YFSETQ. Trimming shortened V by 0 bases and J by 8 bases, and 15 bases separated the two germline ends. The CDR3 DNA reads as TGCGCCAGCAGCTTGGCCTTGCGGCCCCAGGATGAGCAGTTCTTC. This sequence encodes CASSLALRPQDEQFF.

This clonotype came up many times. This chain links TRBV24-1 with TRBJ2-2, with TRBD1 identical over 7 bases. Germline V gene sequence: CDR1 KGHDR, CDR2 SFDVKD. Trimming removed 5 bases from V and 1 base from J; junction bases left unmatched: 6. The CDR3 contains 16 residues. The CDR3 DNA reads TGTGCCACCAGTGTTGGGACAGTCGAGAACACCGGGGAGCTGTTTTTT. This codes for CATSVGTVENTGELFF.

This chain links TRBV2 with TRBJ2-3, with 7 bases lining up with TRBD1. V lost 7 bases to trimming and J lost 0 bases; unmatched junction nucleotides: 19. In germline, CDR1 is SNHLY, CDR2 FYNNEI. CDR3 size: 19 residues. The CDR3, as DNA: TGTGCCAGCATGGGGGCCTGGATAGGACAGGTTACTAGCACAGATACGCAGTATTTT. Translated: CASMGAWIGQVTSTDTQYF.

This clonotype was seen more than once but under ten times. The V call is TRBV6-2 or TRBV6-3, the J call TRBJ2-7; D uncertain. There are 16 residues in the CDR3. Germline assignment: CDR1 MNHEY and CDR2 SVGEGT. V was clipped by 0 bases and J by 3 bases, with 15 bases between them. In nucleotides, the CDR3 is TGTGCCAGCAGTTACTCGAGATTTACTAACAACTACGAGCAGTACTTC. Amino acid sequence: CASSYSRFTNNYEQYF.

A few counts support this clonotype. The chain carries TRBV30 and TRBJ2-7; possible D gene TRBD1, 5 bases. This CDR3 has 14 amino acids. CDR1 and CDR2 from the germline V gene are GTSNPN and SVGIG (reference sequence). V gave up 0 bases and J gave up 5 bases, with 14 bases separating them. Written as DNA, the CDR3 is TGTGCCTGGAGTGTCACCTTGGGGCTAGACGAGCAGTACTTC. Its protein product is CAWSVTLGLDEQYF.

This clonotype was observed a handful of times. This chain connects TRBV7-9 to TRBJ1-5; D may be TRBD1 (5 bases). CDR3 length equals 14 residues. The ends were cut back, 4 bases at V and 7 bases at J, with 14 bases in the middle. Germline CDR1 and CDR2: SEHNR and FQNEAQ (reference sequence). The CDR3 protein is CASSSLGEEQPQHF. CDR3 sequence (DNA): TGTGCCAGCAGCTCGTTGGGGGAAGAGCAGCCCCAGCATTTT.

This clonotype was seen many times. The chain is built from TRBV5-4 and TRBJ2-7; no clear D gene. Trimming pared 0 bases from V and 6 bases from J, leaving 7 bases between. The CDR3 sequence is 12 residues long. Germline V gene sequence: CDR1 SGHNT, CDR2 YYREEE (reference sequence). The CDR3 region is CASSLERREQYF. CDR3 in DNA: TGTGCCAGCAGCTTGGAGAGGCGCGAGCAGTACTTC.

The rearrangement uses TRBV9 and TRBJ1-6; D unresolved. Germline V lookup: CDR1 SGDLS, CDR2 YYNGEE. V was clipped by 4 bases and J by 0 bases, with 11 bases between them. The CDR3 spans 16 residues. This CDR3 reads CASSPWESSYNSPLHF. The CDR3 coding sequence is TGTGCCAGCAGCCCATGGGAGAGCTCCTATAATTCACCCCTCCACTTT.

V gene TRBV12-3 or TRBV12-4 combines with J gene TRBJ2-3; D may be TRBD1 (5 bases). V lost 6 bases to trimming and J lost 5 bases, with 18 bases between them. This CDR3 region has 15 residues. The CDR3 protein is CASRGKGIEIDTQYF. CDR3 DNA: TGTGCCAGCAGGGGTAAGGGGATTGAGATAGATACGCAGTATTTT.

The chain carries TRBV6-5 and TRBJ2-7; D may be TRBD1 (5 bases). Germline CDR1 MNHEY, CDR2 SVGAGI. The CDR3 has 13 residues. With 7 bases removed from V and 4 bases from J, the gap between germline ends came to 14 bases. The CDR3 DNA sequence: TGTGCCAGCACCGAAGCAGGGTGGTACGAGCAGTACTTC. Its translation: CASTEAGWYEQYF.

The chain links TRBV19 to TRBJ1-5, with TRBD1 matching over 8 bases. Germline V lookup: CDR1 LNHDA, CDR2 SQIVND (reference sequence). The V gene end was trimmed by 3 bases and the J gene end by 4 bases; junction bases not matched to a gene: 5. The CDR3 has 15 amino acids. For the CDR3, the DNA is TGTGCCAGTAGTATCAGTCAGGGGGCAAATCAGCCCCAGCATTTT. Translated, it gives CASSISQGANQPQHF.

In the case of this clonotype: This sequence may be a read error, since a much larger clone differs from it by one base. As DNA, the CDR3 is TGTGCCAGCAGCTTGTTCGGCGGACACCGAACTTTCTTT. It yields the protein CASSLFGGHRTFF. This chain joins TRBV5-6 and TRBJ1-1; weak D call: TRBD1 (5 bases). Germline V lookup: CDR1 SGHDT, CDR2 YYEEEE. V dropped 1 base and J dropped 12 bases, with 16 bases sitting between them. The CDR3 runs to 13 residues.

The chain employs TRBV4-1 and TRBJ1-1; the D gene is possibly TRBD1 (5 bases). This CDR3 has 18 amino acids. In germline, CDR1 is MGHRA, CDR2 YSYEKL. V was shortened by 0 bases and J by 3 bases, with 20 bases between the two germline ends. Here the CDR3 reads CASSQDRFGTDVDTEAFF. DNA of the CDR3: TGCGCCAGCAGCCAAGATCGTTTTGGGACTGACGTTGACACTGAAGCTTTCTTT.